This T cell receptor (beta chain) stems from a study of neurological immune-mediated disorders. Deletions cut 7 bases from V and 1 base from J, with 19 bases between. Germline V gene lookup returns CDR1 MNHEY and CDR2 SMNVEV (reference sequence). The CDR3 loop spans 16 amino acids. The cDNA came from 5'RACE, which used 10-nucleotide random UMIs. TCRdb re-called the 5' RACE reads through MiXCR, storing one row per CDR3 protein. The data show 60,000 to 90,000 distinct CDR3 sequences, roughly 10% seen once. This sample's time point: longitudinal time-point 1 (baseline). This clonotype appeared many times. Its specificity is unknown. Study outcomes and limitations: The level of TCR clonal expansion was highest in patients with HTLV-1-associated myelopathy and lowest in multiple sclerosis, where it fell below the level seen in healthy controls. Expanded clones shared no identical CDR3 amino acid sequences across subjects, which suggested private TCR-beta repertoires in all groups.

The V gene is TRBV27, the J gene TRBJ1-1, with D perhaps matching TRBD1 (5 bases). Sequenced: PBMCs. The TCR originated in a man aged 25 to 40 in good health. The CDR3 sequence: CASKQGDWARNTEAFF. The DNA for the CDR3 is TGTGCCAGCAAACAAGGGGATTGGGCGCGGAACACTGAAGCTTTCTTT.